Each of the 27 T cell receptor beta chains below was sequenced from the same sample in a study of regulatory dendritic cells for organ transplantation. Measured with immunoSEQ multiplex PCR; TCRdb has only the in-frame clones, and not every one. The repertoire consists of tens of thousands of clones, with 85% to 90% occurring once and the leading ten covering about 0.25%. Sorted T cells were CFSE-labeled and cultured 5 days with allogeneic regulatory or mature dendritic cells at 1:10. The antigens of these receptors remain unknown. The sample consisted of naive CD4+ T cells from blood cultured with dendritic cells. Subset in this sample: CD45RA+ naive T cells. The receptors come from a human donor in good health.

This clone was detected once. The gene calls are TRBV5-4 and TRBJ2-2, with 9 bases matching TRBD1. The CDR3 is 16 amino acids. V dropped 4 bases and J dropped 5; count of bases not matched to a gene: 9. Germline V CDR1 and CDR2: SGHNT, YYREEE (reference sequence). The CDR3 coding sequence is TGTGCCAGCAGCCAAGCAATCGGGACAGGGACCGGGGAGCTGTTTTTT. Amino acid sequence: CASSQAIGTGTGELFF.

The chain has TRBV13 and TRBJ2-7, with TRBD2 matching 12 bases. CDR3 length equals 17 residues. J lost 2 bases, V lost 6 bases, and 11 bases had no gene match. The germline gives CDR1 PRHDT, CDR2 FYEKMQ (reference sequence). CDR3 protein: CASSHIASGRGTYEQYF. As DNA, the CDR3 is TGTGCCAGCAGTCACATCGCTAGCGGGAGGGGAACCTACGAGCAGTACTTC.

The rearrangement links TRBV7-8 to TRBJ2-7, with 10 bases aligning to TRBD1. The germline V gene has CDR1 SGHVS and CDR2 FQNEAQ. CDR3 size: 16 residues. V trimming: 4 bases; J trimming: 5 bases; junction bases outside the gene matches: 11. CDR3 sequence (DNA): TGTGCCAGCAGCTACACCCGGGACAGGGGTTCCCACGAGCAGTACTTC. It yields the protein CASSYTRDRGSHEQYF.

This clone was observed a single time. V and J are TRBV19 and TRBJ1-2; D uncertain. V lost 6 bases and J lost 8, with 13 bases in between. CDR3 length equals 12 residues. CDR1 is LNHDA, CDR2 SQIVND, per germline (reference sequence). DNA for the CDR3: TGTGCCAGTAGAGGACCCCTCCGGGGCTACACCTTC. Translation gives CASRGPLRGYTF.

The chain carries TRBV7-9 and TRBJ1-4; weak D call: TRBD1 (5 bases). The germline gives CDR1 SEHNR, CDR2 FQNEAQ (reference sequence). V was clipped by 3 bases and J by 1 base, with 9 bases between them. This CDR3 spans 15 amino acids. In DNA form, the CDR3 reads TGTGCCAGCAGCTTCCCGACAGTAACTAATGAAAAACTGTTTTTT. Encoded protein: CASSFPTVTNEKLFF.

The V gene is TRBV2, the J gene TRBJ1-4; D is unresolved. Germline CDR1 reads SNHLY; CDR2 reads FYNNEI. The ends were cut back, 3 bases at V and 5 bases at J, with 10 bases in the middle. The CDR3 is 14 residues long. CDR3 DNA: TGTGCCAGCAGTGATTCGAGGAGAAATGAAAAACTGTTTTTT. Translated, it gives CASSDSRRNEKLFF.

V is TRBV6-6 and J is TRBJ2-7; D not certain. Germline-derived CDR1 and CDR2 are MNHNY and SVGAGI (reference sequence). The V and J ends lost 6 bases and 2 bases respectively, with 14 bases between them. CDR3 length: 14 amino acids. CDR3 bases: TGTGCCAGCAGAAAAGTGGAAGGTCCCTACGAGCAGTACTTC. It is translated as CASRKVEGPYEQYF.

The rearrangement links TRBV30 to TRBJ2-7, with 9 bases aligning to TRBD2. The CDR3 runs 17 residues. J was trimmed by 2 bases and V by 0 bases; bases with no gene match: 11. The germline V gene encodes CDR1 GTSNPN and CDR2 SVGIG (reference sequence). The CDR3 region has the DNA TGTGCCTGGAGTGTACCTACGAGCGGGGGGAAGACCTACGAGCAGTACTTC. This translates into CAWSVPTSGGKTYEQYF.

V gene TRBV7-8 combines with J gene TRBJ2-5; TRBD1 might be the D (6 bases). The CDR3 covers 12 residues. Germline V gene data show CDR1 as SGHVS and CDR2 as FQNEAQ. Trimming took off 7 bases at V and 4 bases at J, with 10 bases between the two ends. DNA of the CDR3: TGTGCCAGCAACAGGGACGGAGAGACCCAGTACTTC. It codes for CASNRDGETQYF.

This clone came up once. The rearrangement uses TRBV7-9 and TRBJ2-2; D is possibly TRBD2 (5 bases). The germline V gene has CDR1 SEHNR and CDR2 FQNEAQ (reference sequence). V lost 2 bases, J lost 5 bases, and 15 bases lay in between. The CDR3 has 16 amino acids. The CDR3: CASSLLPTGKTGELFF. Written as DNA, the CDR3 is TGTGCCAGCAGCTTACTACCGACGGGAAAAACCGGGGAGCTGTTTTTT.

The chain couples TRBV7-2 to TRBJ2-5; no firm D call. The germline V gene encodes CDR1 SGHTA and CDR2 FQGNSA. V dropped 1 base and J dropped 7 bases, with 7 bases sitting between them. CDR3 size: 12 residues. The CDR3 loop reads CASSLGVGTQYF. Here the CDR3 DNA reads TGTGCCAGCAGCTTAGGAGTAGGGACCCAGTACTTC.

The genes are TRBV6-1 and TRBJ2-7, with D perhaps being TRBD1 or TRBD2 (5 bases each). CDR3 length: 14 residues. Germline V gene sequence: CDR1 MNHNS, CDR2 SASEGT. V gave up 7 bases and J gave up 4 bases, with 17 bases separating them. This CDR3 is CASTTGPGMYEQYF. CDR3 sequence (DNA): TGTGCCAGCACGACGGGACCTGGAATGTACGAGCAGTACTTC.

The V gene is TRBV30, the J gene TRBJ1-3; possibly TRBD1 for D (5 bases). Germline V gene data show CDR1 as GTSNPN and CDR2 as SVGIG (reference sequence). V was shortened by 8 bases and J by 0 bases, with 8 bases between the two germline ends. The CDR3 consists of 12 residues. DNA of the CDR3: TGTGCCCAGGGAAGCTCTGGAAACACCATATATTTT. Residues: CAQGSSGNTIYF.

The rearrangement joins TRBV18 to TRBJ2-7; perhaps TRBD1 as D (6 bases). CDR3 size: 14 residues. V lost 3 bases, J lost 2 bases, and 11 bases lay in between. Germline CDR1 KGHSH, CDR2 LQKENI. CDR3: CASSPVDRAYEQYF. The DNA for the CDR3 is TGTGCCAGCTCACCCGTGGACAGAGCCTACGAGCAGTACTTC. Together with reference TRBV18 and TRBJ2-7, the CDR3 gives the full variable domain: NAGVMQNPRHLVRRRGQEARLRCSPMKGHSHVYWYRQLPEEGLKFMVYLQKENIIDESGMPKERFSAEFPKEGPSILRIQQVVRGDSAAYFCASSPVDRAYEQYFGPGTRLTVT.

The gene calls are TRBV7-3 and TRBJ2-6; TRBD1 is a possible D gene (5 bases). The germline V gene has CDR1 SGHTA and CDR2 FQGTGA. The CDR3 is made up of 16 amino acids. Trimming removed 5 bases from V and 0 bases from J, with 11 bases in between. In DNA, the CDR3 is TGTGCCAGCAGCATAATAGGGGACTCTGGGGCCAACGTCCTGACTTTC. Translated: CASSIIGDSGANVLTF.

V gene TRBV7-6 combines with J gene TRBJ2-3; D is unresolved. CDR3 length equals 15 residues. Trimming cost V 5 bases and J 1 base, with 13 bases left between them. Germline CDR1 SGHVS, CDR2 FNYEAQ. CDR3 in DNA: TGTGCCAGCAGCCGGGTCTCACTTCGCACAGATACGCAGTATTTT. It yields the protein CASSRVSLRTDTQYF.

The chain links TRBV11-3 to TRBJ1-1; the D is unclear. Germline V CDR1 and CDR2: SGHNT, YENEEA. The CDR3 sequence is 13 residues long. The V and J ends lost 2 bases and 1 base respectively, with 5 bases between them. CDR3: CASSLLQNTEAFF. CDR3 DNA: TGTGCCAGCAGCTTACTCCAGAACACTGAAGCTTTCTTT.

This rearrangement joins TRBV7-2 to TRBJ1-1, with TRBD1 matching over 7 bases. Germline CDR1 reads SGHTA; CDR2 reads FQGNSA. This CDR3 region has 15 residues. Unmatched junction bases numbered 7, after V lost 6 bases and J lost 0 bases. CDR3 sequence reads: CASSLQGIMNTEAFF. The CDR3, as DNA: TGTGCCAGCAGTCTACAGGGGATCATGAACACTGAAGCTTTCTTT.

This clone was detected only once. In the same sample, other DNA sequences code for this CDR3. The gene calls are TRBV7-2 and TRBJ2-4; D possibly corresponds to TRBD1 (6 bases). V was shortened by 5 bases and J by 0 bases, with 8 bases between the two germline ends. Germline V gene lookup returns CDR1 SGHTA and CDR2 FQGNSA. This CDR3 contains 14 residues. CDR3 coding DNA: TGTGCCAGCAGCCTACAGGGAGCCAAAAACATTCAGTACTTC. Translated, it gives CASSLQGAKNIQYF. Full variable domain (rest looked up from reference TRBV7-2 and TRBJ2-4): GAGVSQSPSNKVTEKGKDVELRCDPISGHTALYWYRQSLGQGLEFLIYFQGNSAPDKSGLPSDRFSAERTGGSVSTLTIQRTQQEDSAVYLCASSLQGAKNIQYFGAGTRLSVL.

Note on this clone: The junction differs from germline at one of its ends, possibly a read error. The V and J genes are TRBV6-1 and TRBJ2-5; D call uncertain. This CDR3 region has 11 residues. The germline V gene has CDR1 MNHNS and CDR2 SASEGT. CDR3 in amino acids: CASNELETQYF. The CDR3, as DNA: TGTGCCAGCAATGAATTGGAGACCCAGTACTTC.

This chain connects TRBV7-9 to TRBJ1-2; 8 nucleotides align to TRBD1. In germline, CDR1 is SEHNR, CDR2 FQNEAQ (reference sequence). V shed 0 bases and J 5 bases; nucleotides not matched to a gene: 5. CDR3 size: 15 residues. CDR3 bases: TGTGCCAGCAGCTTAGCGACAGGGGAAGGATATGGCTACACCTTC. Translation: CASSLATGEGYGYTF. Filled out from reference TRBV7-9 and TRBJ1-2, the complete variable domain reads DTGVSQNPRHKITKRGQNVTFRCDPISEHNRLYWYRQTLGQGPEFLTYFQNEAQLEKSRLLSDRFSAERPKGSFSTLEIQRTEQGDSAMYLCASSLATGEGYGYTFGSGTRLTVV.

This chain connects TRBV25-1 to TRBJ2-7; D is perhaps TRBD2 (6 bases). Germline CDR1 is MGHDK and CDR2 is SYGVNS. The V and J ends lost 2 bases and 2 bases respectively, with 16 bases between them. This CDR3 contains 16 residues. CDR3 loop: CASSEDRPGGTYEQYF. CDR3 DNA: TGTGCCAGCAGTGAAGATAGACCCGGCGGGACCTACGAGCAGTACTTC.

CDR3 nucleotides: TGTGCCAGCAGCCAAGTATCGACAGGAGCAAAGACCCAGTACTTC. Its protein is CASSQVSTGAKTQYF. The chain uses TRBV4-2 and TRBJ2-5; TRBD1 might be the D (6 bases). CDR3 length equals 15 residues. In germline, CDR1 is LGHNA, CDR2 YNFKEQ. Trimming stripped 1 base from V and 6 bases from J, with 15 bases between.

The J gene is TRBJ2-5, the V gene TRBV6-5; no reliable D call. The CDR3 has 14 amino acids. CDR1 is MNHEY and CDR2 is SVGAGI in the germline V gene. V lost 2 bases, J lost 2 bases, and 9 bases lay in between. CDR3 residues: CASSYANSQETQYF. CDR3 nucleotide sequence: TGTGCCAGCAGTTACGCGAACAGTCAAGAGACCCAGTACTTC.

The chain is built from TRBV2 and TRBJ1-2, with a possible D match to TRBD1 (5 bases). Trimming took off 7 bases at V and 0 bases at J, with 18 bases between the two ends. In germline, CDR1 is SNHLY, CDR2 FYNNEI. The CDR3 length is 16 residues. The CDR3 nucleotides read TGTGCCAGCAAAAAGGGATGGGACGTAGCTAACTATGGCTACACCTTC. It encodes CASKKGWDVANYGYTF.

The V and J genes are TRBV7-3 and TRBJ2-5; a weak D match, TRBD1 (7 bases). This CDR3 spans 14 amino acids. The V end lost 2 bases, the J end lost 4 bases, and 11 bases lay between the germline ends. The germline gives CDR1 SGHTA, CDR2 FQGTGA. CDR3: CASSLGGTAETQYF. In DNA form, the CDR3 reads TGTGCCAGCAGCTTAGGGGGGACAGCAGAGACCCAGTACTTC. Together with reference TRBV7-3 and TRBJ2-5, the CDR3 gives the full variable domain: GAGVSQTPSNKVTEKGKYVELRCDPISGHTALYWYRQSLGQGPEFLIYFQGTGAADDSGLPNDRFFAVRPEGSVSTLKIQRTERGDSAVYLCASSLGGTAETQYFGPGTRLLVL.

The CDR3 sequence is CATGMTTNEKLFF. The CDR3 DNA sequence: TGTGCGACAGGGATGACAACTAATGAAAAACTGTTTTTT. V is TRBV18 and J is TRBJ1-4, with TRBD1 matching 7 bases. The CDR3 is 13 residues long. Germline V gene lookup returns CDR1 KGHSH and CDR2 LQKENI. The entire variable domain, with the rest obtained from reference TRBV18 and TRBJ1-4, is as follows: NAGVMQNPRHLVRRRGQEARLRCSPMKGHSHVYWYRQLPEEGLKFMVYLQKENIIDESGMPKERFSAEFPKEGPSILRIQQVVRGDSAAYFCATGMTTNEKLFFGSGTQLSVL.